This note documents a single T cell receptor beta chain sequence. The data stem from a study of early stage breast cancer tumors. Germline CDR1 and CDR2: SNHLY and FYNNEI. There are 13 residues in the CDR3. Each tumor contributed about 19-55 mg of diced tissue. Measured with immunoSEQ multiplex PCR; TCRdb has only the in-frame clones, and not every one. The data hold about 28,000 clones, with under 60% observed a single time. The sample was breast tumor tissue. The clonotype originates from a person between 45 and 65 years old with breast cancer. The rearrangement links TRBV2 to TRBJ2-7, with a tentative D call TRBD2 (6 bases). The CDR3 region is CAIAGGSSYEQYF. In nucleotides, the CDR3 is TGTGCTATCGCCGGGGGAAGCTCCTACGAGCAGTACTTC.